The clone carrying this TCR beta chain was seen a handful of times. The CDR3 totals 12 residues. Trimming pared 6 bases from V and 5 bases from J, leaving 9 bases between. Through a sample-barcoded 5' primer and a J-beta primer mix, a second PCR was run for about 7 to 12 cycles. A single record per CDR3 protein comes from TCRdb applying MiXCR to the 5' RACE reads. Here the sample spans over 600,000 distinct CDR3 sequences, around half being singletons. Ranging in age from about 6 to 95, the donors were healthy Caucasian individuals from Russia. These data originate in a study of blood T cells in healthy people across ages.

The receptor's source is a man aged 80 or over in good health. V and J are TRBV12-3 or TRBV12-4 and TRBJ2-3, with D perhaps matching TRBD2 (6 bases). Specimen: blood. The CDR3 region is CASRGAGDTQYF. CDR3 bases: TGTGCCAGCAGGGGAGCGGGAGATACGCAGTATTTT.